The 14 T cell receptor beta chains presented below share a single source sample, sequenced in a study of T cells in Graves' hyperthyroidism and ophthalmopathy. RNA transcripts were the template for amplifying TCR beta CDR3 regions. First-round RT-PCR of the TCR CDR3 relied on the HTBI primer set. TCRdb ran MiXCR on the multiplex PCR reads and lists one entry per CDR3 protein. This table holds approximately 560,000 distinct CDR3 sequences, approximately 14% found once. Sample: blood. All receptors derive from a young woman with Graves' hyperthyroidism.

This clonotype was seen repeatedly, ten times or more. The rearrangement uses TRBV11-2 and TRBJ1-1; 8 nucleotides match TRBD1. The germline CDR1 and CDR2 sequences are SGHAT and FQNNGV. The CDR3 is 17 amino acids. The junction had 14 bases not matched to a gene; V was cut back by 1 base and J by 7 bases. CDR3 bases: TGTGCCAGCAGCTTAGGGGGGCCCAGGGGGCTTTGGAATGAAGCTTTCTTT. Its translation is CASSLGGPRGLWNEAFF. The full variable domain, with the rest looked up from reference TRBV11-2 and TRBJ1-1, is EAGVAQSPRYKIIEKRQSVAFWCNPISGHATLYWYQQILGQGPKLLIQFQNNGVVDDSQLPKDRFSAERLKGVDSTLKIQPAKLEDSAVYLCASSLGGPRGLWNEAFFGQGTRLTVV.

This clonotype showed up many times. V gene TRBV3-1 combines with J gene TRBJ2-1; D is uncertain. This CDR3 is built from 15 residues. Trimming took off 0 bases at V and 5 bases at J, with 11 bases between the two ends. The germline V gene has CDR1 LGHDT and CDR2 YNNKEL (reference sequence). DNA for the CDR3: TGTGCCAGCAGCCAAGATCTTGTTTCGCACAATGAGCAGTTCTTC. This sequence encodes CASSQDLVSHNEQFF.

CDR3 coding DNA: TGTGCCAGCAGTATTACGTTGGGCGAGCAGTACTTC. This translates into CASSITLGEQYF. The V gene is TRBV6-2 or TRBV6-3, the J gene TRBJ2-7; D not resolved. Germline assignment: CDR1 MNHEY and CDR2 SVGEGT. The CDR3 runs to 12 residues. Trimming removed 5 bases from V and 6 bases from J, with 11 bases in between.

This clonotype was seen repeatedly, ten times or more. The chain employs TRBV12-3 or TRBV12-4 and TRBJ1-4; D uncertain. The CDR3 has 14 amino acids. Between the trimmed V and J ends, which lost 5 bases and 8 bases, there was a span of 15 bases. CDR3 protein: CASSRTLSREKLFF. The CDR3 DNA sequence: TGTGCCAGCAGTCGGACCCTCAGCCGAGAAAAACTGTTTTTT.

This clonotype occurred many times. V and J are TRBV14 and TRBJ2-7; TRBD2 agrees at 10 bases. CDR3 length: 15 amino acids. CDR1 is SGHDN and CDR2 is FVKESK in the germline V gene. Germline trimming cut 3 bases from V and 2 bases from J; bases unmatched to any gene: 4. The CDR3 spells CASSHGAGGPYEQYF. The CDR3 DNA follows: TGTGCCAGCAGCCACGGAGCGGGAGGGCCCTACGAGCAGTACTTC.

The rearrangement links TRBV4-3 to TRBJ2-5, with 10 bases fitting TRBD1. This CDR3 has 15 residues. Trimming removed 2 bases from V and 4 bases from J; junction bases left unmatched: 4. Germline V lookup: CDR1 LGHNA, CDR2 YSLEER. Written as DNA, the CDR3 is TGCGCCAGCAGCCAACCCCGGGACAGGGGAGAGACCCAGTACTTC. Translation gives CASSQPRDRGETQYF.

Only a few counts were recorded for this clonotype. The J gene is TRBJ1-5, the V gene TRBV16; D gene unclear. Germline V CDR1 and CDR2: KGHSY, FQNENV. Trimming pared 0 bases from V and 7 bases from J, leaving 16 bases between. This CDR3 spans 16 amino acids. The CDR3 is CASSQSRAPIGQPQHF. The CDR3 DNA reads TGTGCCAGCAGCCAATCCCGGGCCCCAATCGGGCAGCCCCAGCATTTT.

The V and J genes are TRBV5-1 and TRBJ2-7, with D possibly being TRBD2 (6 bases). Germline V gene lookup returns CDR1 SGHRS and CDR2 YFSETQ. V was clipped by 0 bases and J by 1 base, with 8 bases between them. The CDR3 covers 14 residues. For the CDR3, the DNA is TGCGCCAGCAGCTTGGGCGGGACTTCCTACGAGCAGTACTTC. Amino acid sequence: CASSLGGTSYEQYF.

This clonotype was detected ten times or more. The chain recombines TRBV6-1 with TRBJ2-7; 11 positions match TRBD2. This CDR3 contains 16 residues. Germline trimming cut 6 bases from V and 3 bases from J; bases unmatched to any gene: 10. Germline loops: CDR1 MNHNS, CDR2 SASEGT. As DNA, the CDR3 is TGTGCCAGCAGAGCCGCCGGGACTAGCGGCAACTACGAGCAGTACTTC. This sequence encodes CASRAAGTSGNYEQYF.

This clonotype was recorded many times. This chain links TRBV2 with TRBJ1-5; perhaps TRBD1 as D (5 bases). Germline CDR1 and CDR2: SNHLY and FYNNEI. CDR3 size: 15 residues. V was pared by 5 bases and J by 5 bases, with 16 bases between. CDR3 in amino acids: CASSSHEGAHQPQHF. Here the CDR3 DNA reads TGTGCCAGCAGTTCACATGAAGGGGCGCATCAGCCCCAGCATTTT.

This sequence joins TRBV18 and TRBJ2-1; D unresolved. V dropped 2 bases and J dropped 0 bases, with 11 bases sitting between them. The CDR3 is made up of 16 amino acids. Germline V gene lookup returns CDR1 KGHSH and CDR2 LQKENI. DNA of the CDR3: TGTGCCAGCTCACCAGGAGTAACAAGCTCCTACAATGAGCAGTTCTTC. The encoded protein is CASSPGVTSSYNEQFF.

This clonotype was seen repeatedly, ten times or more. The chain combines TRBV28 with TRBJ2-7; 8 bases align to TRBD2. The CDR3 sequence is 13 residues long. CDR1 MDHEN and CDR2 SYDVKM come from the germline V gene. J gave up 2 bases and V 9 bases, and 6 bases lay outside the gene matches. Written as DNA, the CDR3 is TGTGCCAGTGCCGATAGCGGGACCTACGAGCAGTACTTC. Its protein is CASADSGTYEQYF.

A few counts support this clonotype. This chain connects TRBV7-9 to TRBJ2-1; 7 nucleotides line up with TRBD2. The length of the CDR3 is 14 residues. The germline V gene has CDR1 SEHNR and CDR2 FQNEAQ (reference sequence). V lost 3 bases, J lost 5 bases, and 4 bases stayed unmatched. The CDR3 sequence is CASSFGLGHNEQFF. The CDR3 DNA reads TGTGCCAGCAGCTTCGGACTAGGCCACAATGAGCAGTTCTTC. Full variable domain (outside the CDR3, taken from reference TRBV7-9 and TRBJ2-1): DTGVSQNPRHKITKRGQNVTFRCDPISEHNRLYWYRQTLGQGPEFLTYFQNEAQLEKSRLLSDRFSAERPKGSFSTLEIQRTEQGDSAMYLCASSFGLGHNEQFFGPGTRLTVL.

This clonotype was seen only a few times. The J gene is TRBJ2-1, the V gene TRBV5-1, with D possibly being TRBD1 (6 bases). This CDR3 has 18 amino acids. Germline V gene data show CDR1 as SGHRS and CDR2 as YFSETQ. V was shortened by 2 bases and J by 0 bases, with 18 bases between the two germline ends. The CDR3 loop is CASSFRRDSRGSYNEQFF. DNA for the CDR3: TGCGCCAGCAGCTTTCGTAGAGATTCCAGGGGCTCCTACAATGAGCAGTTCTTC.